This TCR beta chain was retrieved from a study of brain T cells in children with intractable seizures. Study-level results: Only CDR3 sequence similarity suggested viral specificity, without known HCMV serostatus. Absence of clones before surgery may stem from lower sequencing depth.

Notes on this clone: The antigen is not known.

Sequencing was limited to surgery cases with top T cell transcript signatures in brain tissue. Before surgery, patients took at least one anti-epileptic drug. Clones were read by immunoSEQ multiplex PCR, and TCRdb kept only the in-frame ones, dropping some. The sample yields around 41,000 clones, about 93% seen once. The V end lost 0 bases, the J end lost 8 bases, and 6 bases lay between the germline ends. The CDR3 runs to 12 residues. Looked up from germline, CDR1 is MGHRA and CDR2 is YSYEKL. This specimen consisted of peripheral blood, obtained at surgery. The source is a girl aged 2-9 years with tuberous sclerosis and intractable seizures. This chain uses TRBV4-1 with TRBJ2-3; D is unclear. As DNA, the CDR3 is TGCGCCAGCAGCCAAGATTGGGGTACGCAGTATTTT. Translated, it gives CASSQDWGTQYF.